The entry below gives a single T cell receptor (beta chain) sequence along with its context. Antigen specificity is unknown. The entry originates in a study of OX40 agonist ivuxolimab in advanced cancers. The wider study: Therapy given before enrollment (anti-PD-1, anti-PD-L1 or anti-CTLA-4) was allowed, and around 41% had some. Study-wide results and limits: Low normalized T-cell clonal expansion was also seen in some nonresponders. On average, a greater number of expanded clones characterised CD8+ T cells relative to CD4+.

The repertoire was sequenced with immunoSEQ multiplex PCR; TCRdb's copy has only in-frame clones and lacks some. The sample has about 28,000 clones, approximately 84% seen once; the top ten hold about 26%. Samples were taken at baseline and on day 1 of cycles 4 and 7. The CDR3 loop spans 11 amino acids. The V gene's germline CDR1 is SGHAT and CDR2 FQNNGV. Trimming removed 5 bases at V and 6 bases at J, with 8 bases between. The specimen comprised CD4+ or CD8+ T cells sorted from blood, sampled in a trial of the OX40 agonist ivuxolimab. This receptor was identified in an adult with an advanced solid tumor such as melanoma, head and neck, liver or kidney cancer. The rearrangement uses TRBV11-2 and TRBJ2-7; tentative D call: TRBD2 (5 bases). DNA of the CDR3: TGTGCCAGCAGCCCCGGGGTCGAGCAGTACTTC. Encoded protein: CASSPGVEQYF.